A selection of T cell receptor beta chains follows, all from one sample in a study of blood T cell repertoires in COVID-19. Assay: immunoSEQ multiplex PCR; the TCRdb copy retains only in-frame clones and omits some. The sample yields under 250,000 clones, 92% seen once. The specimen sequenced was peripheral blood. All receptors come from a man aged 25 to 40 with acute or convalescent COVID-19. The CDR3 runs from the conserved cysteine through the conserved F or W. D genes are given only for firm matches. The size entry is marked missing in some rows and otherwise reads once, few, many or a size class.

J gene: TRBJ1-2
D gene: NA
clone size: NA
V gene: TRBV12-3/TRBV12-4
CDR3 DNA: TGTGCCAGCAGTTTGGAGAGGGTTGGCTACACCTTC
CDR3 protein: CASSLERVGYTF

J gene: TRBJ2-3
D gene: TRBD1
clone size: NA
V gene: TRBV7-9
CDR3 DNA: TGTGCCAGCAGCTCATCCGGGACAGGGGCAGATACGCAGTATTTT
CDR3 protein: CASSSSGTGADTQYF

J gene: TRBJ2-7
D gene: NA
clone size: NA
V gene: TRBV14
CDR3 DNA: TGTGCCAGCAGCCACCTGGACGGGGCCTACGAGCAGTACTTC
CDR3 protein: CASSHLDGAYEQYF

J gene: TRBJ2-2
D gene: NA
clone size: NA
V gene: TRBV11-3
CDR3 DNA: TGTGCCAGCAGACTCCTAGCGACCACCGGGGAGCTGTTTTTT
CDR3 protein: CASRLLATTGELFF

J gene: TRBJ2-6
D gene: TRBD1
clone size: NA
V gene: TRBV28
CDR3 DNA: TGTGCCAGCAGTCTGAGCCGACAGGGAAGCGCCAACGTCCTGACTTTC
CDR3 protein: CASSLSRQGSANVLTF

J gene: TRBJ2-1
D gene: NA
clone size: NA
V gene: TRBV4-2
CDR3 DNA: TGTGCCAGCAGCCACGAATTAGGAATCAGGGAGCAGTTCTTC
CDR3 protein: CASSHELGIREQFF

J gene: TRBJ1-6
D gene: TRBD1
clone size: NA
V gene: TRBV10-3
CDR3 DNA: TGTGCCATCAGTGAGTCTCAGGGGGCAAGGGGTTCACCCCTCCACTTT
CDR3 protein: CAISESQGARGSPLHF

J gene: TRBJ2-7
D gene: TRBD2
clone size: NA
V gene: TRBV10-1
CDR3 DNA: TGCGCCAGCAGTGGGTCCCGAGGCCTAGCGGGGAGCTTCTACGAGCAGTACTTC
CDR3 protein: CASSGSRGLAGSFYEQYF

J gene: TRBJ2-5
D gene: TRBD2
clone size: NA
V gene: TRBV19
CDR3 DNA: TGTGCCAGTTTGCGGGAGGGGCAAGAGACCCAGTACTTC
CDR3 protein: CASLREGQETQYF

J gene: TRBJ1-5
D gene: TRBD1
clone size: NA
V gene: TRBV5-1
CDR3 DNA: TGCGCCAGCAGCCCGGGCGGACAGGGCCAGCCCCAGCATTTT
CDR3 protein: CASSPGGQGQPQHF

J gene: TRBJ2-7
D gene: TRBD1
clone size: NA
V gene: TRBV28
CDR3 DNA: TGTGCCAGCAGTTTCAGGGGGCGCGTATCCTACGAGCAGTACTTC
CDR3 protein: CASSFRGRVSYEQYF

J gene: TRBJ2-7
D gene: TRBD2
clone size: NA
V gene: TRBV19
CDR3 DNA: TGTGCCAGTAGTAGAGCGGGGGGCCCTAGAGGCTACGAGCAGTACTTC
CDR3 protein: CASSRAGGPRGYEQYF

J gene: TRBJ1-1
D gene: TRBD1
clone size: NA
V gene: TRBV6-5
CDR3 DNA: TGTGCCAGCACCGGACAGGGGGTGGTGAACACTGAAGCTTTCTTT
CDR3 protein: CASTGQGVVNTEAFF

J gene: TRBJ1-4
D gene: TRBD1
clone size: NA
V gene: TRBV18
CDR3 DNA: TGTGCCAGCCGGACAGGCGAAAAACTGTTTTTT
CDR3 protein: CASRTGEKLFF

J gene: TRBJ1-4
D gene: NA
clone size: NA
V gene: TRBV4-1
CDR3 DNA: TGCGCCAGCAGCCTAGGACAGACTAATGAAAAACTGTTTTTT
CDR3 protein: CASSLGQTNEKLFF

J gene: TRBJ1-4
D gene: NA
clone size: NA
V gene: TRBV20-1
CDR3 DNA: TGCAGTGCTAGTCAGGGTGGAGGGAGTAATGAAAAACTGTTTTTT
CDR3 protein: CSASQGGGSNEKLFF

J gene: TRBJ1-6
D gene: NA
clone size: NA
V gene: TRBV28
CDR3 DNA: TGTGCCAGCAGTACTTGGCGACAGCGACAAAATTCACCCCTCCACTTT
CDR3 protein: CASSTWRQRQNSPLHF

J gene: TRBJ2-4
D gene: NA
clone size: once
V gene: TRBV7-2
CDR3 DNA: TGTGCCAGCAGGGGACTCATAGCCAAAAACATTCAGTACTTC
CDR3 protein: CASRGLIAKNIQYF

J gene: TRBJ2-2
D gene: NA
clone size: once
V gene: TRBV6-2/TRBV6-3
CDR3 DNA: TGTGCCAGCAGTCGGAGGATCGGGGAGCTGTTTTTT
CDR3 protein: CASSRRIGELFF

J gene: TRBJ1-1
D gene: NA
clone size: NA
V gene: TRBV5-8
CDR3 DNA: TGTGCCAGCAGCCCCCTTGAGGGCTTGGGCACTGAAGCTTTCTTT
CDR3 protein: CASSPLEGLGTEAFF

J gene: TRBJ1-2
D gene: NA
clone size: once
V gene: TRBV6-1
CDR3 DNA: TGTGCCAGCAGTGAGATCGGACAGCCGAACTATGGCTACACCTTC
CDR3 protein: CASSEIGQPNYGYTF

J gene: TRBJ2-2
D gene: NA
clone size: few
V gene: TRBV30
CDR3 DNA: TGTGCCTGGAGTGTATCGACAGATTACACCGGGGAGCTGTTTTTT
CDR3 protein: CAWSVSTDYTGELFF

J gene: TRBJ1-3
D gene: TRBD1
clone size: NA
V gene: TRBV7-3
CDR3 DNA: TGTGCCAGCAGGAAACAGGGGGCGCGAGGAAACACCATATATTTT
CDR3 protein: CASRKQGARGNTIYF

J gene: TRBJ1-2
D gene: NA
clone size: once
V gene: TRBV24-1
CDR3 DNA: TGTGCCACCAGTCAAGCACAGGGCTGGGGCTACACCTTC
CDR3 protein: CATSQAQGWGYTF

J gene: TRBJ2-3
D gene: TRBD2
clone size: NA
V gene: TRBV19
CDR3 DNA: TGTGCCAGTAGTGTAGGGTTAGCGGGGTTGGTGGCAGATACGCAGTATTTT
CDR3 protein: CASSVGLAGLVADTQYF

J gene: TRBJ1-2
D gene: TRBD1
clone size: few
V gene: TRBV19
CDR3 DNA: TGTGCCAGTGACAGGGGCTATGGCTACACCTTC
CDR3 protein: CASDRGYGYTF

J gene: TRBJ2-3
D gene: TRBD2
clone size: NA
V gene: TRBV11-3
CDR3 DNA: TGTGCCAGCAGCTTAGAAACGTGTGAGCGGGAGGGCCGGGGGGCAGATACGCAGTATTTT
CDR3 protein: CASSLETCEREGRGADTQYF

J gene: TRBJ2-1
D gene: NA
clone size: NA
V gene: TRBV5-4
CDR3 DNA: TGTGCCAGCAGCTTAAAACGGGGGGCACGCTACAATGAGCAGTTCTTC
CDR3 protein: CASSLKRGARYNEQFF

J gene: TRBJ2-7
D gene: NA
clone size: once
V gene: TRBV6-5
CDR3 DNA: TGTGCCAGCCGCCACCCTATTGACTACTACGAGCAGTACTTC
CDR3 protein: CASRHPIDYYEQYF

J gene: TRBJ1-6
D gene: NA
clone size: NA
V gene: TRBV3-1/TRBV3-2
CDR3 DNA: TGTGCCAGCAGCTCCGTCCAGGGATCATCACCCCTCCACTTT
CDR3 protein: CASSSVQGSSPLHF

J gene: TRBJ2-7
D gene: TRBD1
clone size: NA
V gene: TRBV19
CDR3 DNA: TGTGCCACAAAACTGTCGGGGACAGGCTACGAGCAGTACTTC
CDR3 protein: CATKLSGTGYEQYF

J gene: TRBJ1-1
D gene: NA
clone size: NA
V gene: TRBV21-1
CDR3 DNA: TGTGCCAGCAGCAACCCCCCGGGGACAGCTAGGCTTGAAGCTTTCTTT
CDR3 protein: CASSNPPGTARLEAFF

J gene: TRBJ2-7
D gene: TRBD2
clone size: once
V gene: TRBV15
CDR3 DNA: TGTGCCACCAGTAGTAATGCGGGAGCCTACGAGCAGTACTTC
CDR3 protein: CATSSNAGAYEQYF

J gene: TRBJ2-3
D gene: NA
clone size: NA
V gene: TRBV30
CDR3 DNA: TGTGCCTGGAGTAGCCTTAGCACAGATACGCAGTATTTT
CDR3 protein: CAWSSLSTDTQYF

J gene: TRBJ1-4
D gene: TRBD1
clone size: NA
V gene: TRBV28
CDR3 DNA: TGTGCCAGCAGTTTACCGGGACAGGGCTATGAAAAACTGTTTTTT
CDR3 protein: CASSLPGQGYEKLFF

J gene: TRBJ2-6
D gene: TRBD1
clone size: NA
V gene: TRBV7-9
CDR3 DNA: TGTGCCAGCTTACAGGGGGCGCCTGGGGCCAACGTCCTGACTTTC
CDR3 protein: CASLQGAPGANVLTF

J gene: TRBJ2-7
D gene: TRBD1
clone size: NA
V gene: TRBV6-5
CDR3 DNA: TGTGCCAGCAGAGCATCCGGGACAGGGGACGACGAGCAGTACTTC
CDR3 protein: CASRASGTGDDEQYF

J gene: TRBJ1-6
D gene: NA
clone size: NA
V gene: TRBV3-1/TRBV3-2
CDR3 DNA: TGTGCCAGCAGCCAAGTTTCGGCAGGGCCGAATTCACCCCTCCACTTT
CDR3 protein: CASSQVSAGPNSPLHF

J gene: TRBJ1-5
D gene: TRBD1
clone size: NA
V gene: TRBV28
CDR3 DNA: TGTGCCAGCAGATTACAGGGGAATAGCAATCAGCCCCAGCATTTT
CDR3 protein: CASRLQGNSNQPQHF

J gene: TRBJ1-2
D gene: NA
clone size: NA
V gene: TRBV6-1
CDR3 DNA: TGTGCCAGCAGTGAGTTGACTGGAGCTAACTATGGCTACACCTTC
CDR3 protein: CASSELTGANYGYTF

J gene: TRBJ2-2
D gene: NA
clone size: NA
V gene: TRBV19
CDR3 DNA: TGTGCCAGTAGTATTTCGGGGACCGGGGAGCTGTTTTTT
CDR3 protein: CASSISGTGELFF

J gene: TRBJ2-1
D gene: NA
clone size: NA
V gene: TRBV24-1
CDR3 DNA: TGTGCCACCAAGAATGAGGGCAATGAGCAGTTCTTC
CDR3 protein: CATKNEGNEQFF

J gene: TRBJ1-5
D gene: TRBD1
clone size: once
V gene: TRBV18
CDR3 DNA: TGTGCCAGCTCACCACTCGGGACAGTTAATAGCAATCAGCCCCAGCATTTT
CDR3 protein: CASSPLGTVNSNQPQHF

J gene: TRBJ2-5
D gene: NA
clone size: NA
V gene: TRBV19
CDR3 DNA: TGTGCCAGTAGTTCCGGGGCAGGGACAAGGGAGACCCAGTACTTC
CDR3 protein: CASSSGAGTRETQYF

J gene: TRBJ1-6
D gene: TRBD1
clone size: NA
V gene: TRBV27
CDR3 DNA: TGTGCCAGCAGTTTAAACAGGGGATCACCCCTCCACTTT
CDR3 protein: CASSLNRGSPLHF

J gene: TRBJ1-1
D gene: NA
clone size: NA
V gene: TRBV5-1
CDR3 DNA: TGCGCCAGCAGCTTCGTCGGGAAGGAAGCTTTCTTT
CDR3 protein: CASSFVGKEAFF

J gene: TRBJ2-4
D gene: NA
clone size: NA
V gene: TRBV23-1
CDR3 DNA: TGCGCCAGCAACACACCCTTTACAGGGACCAAAAACATTCAGTACTTC
CDR3 protein: CASNTPFTGTKNIQYF

J gene: TRBJ1-4
D gene: NA
clone size: NA
V gene: TRBV20-1
CDR3 DNA: TGCAGTGCTTCGGCGGGAGAAAAACTGTTTTTT
CDR3 protein: CSASAGEKLFF